The entry below gives a single TCR beta chain sequence along with its context. Methods used by the authors: Reference gene primer amplification gave nucleated cell count estimates. Data came from immunoSEQ multiplex PCR; TCRdb stores just in-frame clones and leaves some out. V and J calls and clone size are given by that table; D and trimming were obtained from the DNA. The table lists under 45,000 clones, 88% of them singletons. This entry is derived from a study of blood T cell repertoires in COVID-19. Across the whole study: Samples of COVID-19 (acute and convalescent) were obtained from the United States, Italy and Spain. The analysed material was cDNA or gDNA that came from T cells, B-cell-depleted T cells, or PBMCs.

Germline CDR1 and CDR2: SGHRS and YFSETQ. Germline trimming cut 0 bases from V and 4 bases from J; bases unmatched to any gene: 2. The CDR3 is 14 residues long. This receptor was identified in a man aged 60 to 69 with active COVID-19. V and J are TRBV5-1 and TRBJ2-3; 7 bases are shared with TRBD2. Material for sequencing was peripheral blood. CDR3 residues: CASSLAGRADTQYF. In nucleotides, the CDR3 is TGCGCCAGCAGCTTGGCGGGGAGGGCAGATACGCAGTATTTT.